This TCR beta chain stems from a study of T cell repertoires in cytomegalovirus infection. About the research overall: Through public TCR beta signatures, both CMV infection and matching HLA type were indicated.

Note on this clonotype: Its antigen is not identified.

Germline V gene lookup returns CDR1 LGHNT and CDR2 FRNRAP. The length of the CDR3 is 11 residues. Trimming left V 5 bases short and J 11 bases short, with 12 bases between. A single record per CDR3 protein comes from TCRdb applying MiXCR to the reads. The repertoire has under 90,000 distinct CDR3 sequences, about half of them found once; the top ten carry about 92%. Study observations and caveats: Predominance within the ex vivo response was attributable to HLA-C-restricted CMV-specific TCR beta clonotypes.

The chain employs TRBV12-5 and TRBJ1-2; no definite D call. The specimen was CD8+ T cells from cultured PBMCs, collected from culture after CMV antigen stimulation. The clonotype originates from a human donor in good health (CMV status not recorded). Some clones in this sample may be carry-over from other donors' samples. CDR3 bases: TGTGCTAGTGGTCCGGAGAAGGGTTACACCTTC. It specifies CASGPEKGYTF. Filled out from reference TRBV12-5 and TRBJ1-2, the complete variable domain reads DARVTQTPRHKVTEMGQEVTMRCQPILGHNTVFWYRQTMMQGLELLAYFRNRAPLDDSGMPKDRFSAEMPDATLATLKIQPSEPRDSAVYFCASGPEKGYTFGSGTRLTVV.